The 27 T cell receptor beta chains given below trace back to one sample, sequenced in a study of T-cell reconstitution after alpha-beta-depleted transplantation in children (dated by TCRdb to 2016 to 2017). The library relied on PCR. The instrument given in TCRdb is Illumina HiSeq 2500. Molecular barcoding was employed in the preparation of TCR libraries, with unique molecular identifiers being used to normalize TCRbeta repertoire quantification. TCRdb itself trimmed the public reads at Q25 with fastp, ran MiXCR and retained productive beta chains. Each CDR3 protein appears once, grouped with its most common genes and DNA. This sample comprises 780,000 or so distinct CDR3 sequences, 15% to 20% of them detected only once. 5% of the sample is in the top ten clones. The sample's treatment or condition, from its label and the paper: allogeneic hematopoietic cell transplantation with graft depleted of TCRalphabeta T cells and CD19 B cells.

Material: PBMCs, mostly from graft donor cells, obtained 360 days after TCRalphabeta/CD19-depleted stem cell transplant. The receptors originated from a male patient younger than 18 who had a stem cell transplant for acute lymphoblastic leukemia, so the T cells may come from the graft donor.

This clonotype occurred a few times. The J gene is TRBJ1-2, the V gene TRBV5-1; tentative D call: TRBD1 (5 bases). The CDR3 consists of 15 residues. Germline V gene data show CDR1 as SGHRS and CDR2 as YFSETQ. V was cut by 4 bases and J by 5 bases, with 18 bases left in between. CDR3 region: CASSPRIGAPYGYTF. The CDR3 coding sequence is TGCGCCAGCAGCCCGCGAATTGGGGCTCCTTATGGCTACACCTTC.

This clonotype showed up just a few times. The chain carries TRBV7-9 and TRBJ2-5; the match to TRBD2 covers 8 bases. The CDR3 is made up of 17 amino acids. CDR1 and CDR2 from the germline V gene are SEHNR and FQNEAQ (reference sequence). Losses at the gene ends were 1 base for V and 2 bases for J; bases not matched to a gene: 9. As DNA, the CDR3 is TGTGCCAGCAGCTTAGGCGCTAGCGGGCCGATACAAGAGACCCAGTACTTC. Protein product: CASSLGASGPIQETQYF.

This clonotype appeared a few times. The chain has TRBV29-1 and TRBJ2-3; TRBD1 agrees at 10 bases. This CDR3 comprises 15 residues. V was clipped by 4 bases and J by 3 bases; unmatched bases: 7. The germline gives CDR1 SQVTM, CDR2 ANQGSEA. This CDR3 is CSVGAWGQGTDTQYF. CDR3 DNA: TGCAGCGTTGGGGCTTGGGGACAGGGGACAGATACGCAGTATTTT.

This clonotype has a handful of counts. The CDR3 spells CASSLGPGLAPYEQYF. The CDR3 nucleotides are TGCGCCAGCAGCTTGGGGCCGGGACTAGCACCCTACGAGCAGTACTTC. The rearrangement joins TRBV5-1 to TRBJ2-7; 9 bases map to TRBD2. The length of the CDR3 is 16 residues. V trimming: 0 bases; J trimming: 2 bases; junction bases outside the gene matches: 6. The germline V gene encodes CDR1 SGHRS and CDR2 YFSETQ.

This clonotype has only a few counts. The V gene is TRBV5-1, the J gene TRBJ2-5; D is undetermined. The CDR3 extends over 14 amino acids. With 1 base removed from V and 2 bases from J, the gap between germline ends came to 9 bases. Germline loops: CDR1 SGHRS, CDR2 YFSETQ. In nucleotides, the CDR3 is TGCGCCAGCAGCTTGTTTCAGAGACAAGAGACCCAGTACTTC. It translates to CASSLFQRQETQYF.

In its sample, this clonotype was seen a few times. The rearrangement links TRBV12-5 to TRBJ2-3, with no clear D. V was cut by 3 bases and J by 5 bases, with 18 bases left in between. This CDR3 is 16 amino acids long. Per the germline V gene, CDR1 is LGHNT and CDR2 is FRNRAP. CDR3 bases: TGTGCTAGTGGTTTAGGGCTCCTGTCGCCCTTAGATACGCAGTATTTT. This translates into CASGLGLLSPLDTQYF.

This clonotype was observed a few times. The gene calls are TRBV4-1 and TRBJ2-3; D is ambiguous. The germline CDR1 and CDR2 sequences are MGHRA and YSYEKL. The CDR3 extends over 14 amino acids. V lost 0 bases and J lost 4, with 8 bases in between. CDR3: CASSQERSSDTQYF. The CDR3 DNA sequence: TGCGCCAGCAGCCAAGAACGGTCCTCAGATACGCAGTATTTT.

The rearrangement joins TRBV5-1 to TRBJ2-5, with TRBD2 matching 12 bases. CDR1 is SGHRS, CDR2 YFSETQ, per germline. V lost 4 bases, J lost 7 bases, and 11 bases stayed unmatched. The CDR3 sequence is 16 residues long. Here the CDR3 reads CASSIPSGRALRTQYF. The CDR3 coding sequence is TGCGCCAGCAGCATCCCTAGCGGGAGGGCCCTCAGGACCCAGTACTTC.

This chain joins TRBV6-1 and TRBJ1-5; TRBD1 might be the D (5 bases). This CDR3 contains 15 residues. Trimming removed 3 bases from V and 7 bases from J, with 16 bases in between. CDR1 and CDR2 from the germline V gene are MNHNS and SASEGT. The CDR3 loop is CASSDDAGGRQPQHF. DNA of the CDR3: TGTGCCAGCAGTGATGACGCGGGGGGTCGGCAGCCCCAGCATTTT.

In its sample, this clonotype was seen many times. This chain uses TRBV27 with TRBJ2-1, with TRBD2 identical over 16 bases. Looked up from germline, CDR1 is MNHEY and CDR2 is SMNVEV (reference sequence). This CDR3 comprises 19 residues. V was pared by 3 bases and J by 0 bases, with 5 bases of the junction left unmatched. DNA for the CDR3: TGTGCCAGCAGTTTCTGGGGACTAGCGGGAGGGAGCTCCTACAATGAGCAGTTCTTC. This translates into CASSFWGLAGGSSYNEQFF.

This clonotype has a handful of counts. CDR3 DNA sequence: TGCGCCAGCAGCCAAGATCAGGGCCCCTACGAGCAGTACTTC. It specifies CASSQDQGPYEQYF. This chain connects TRBV4-1 to TRBJ2-7; D may be TRBD1 (5 bases). The CDR3 is made up of 14 amino acids. The germline V gene has CDR1 MGHRA and CDR2 YSYEKL. V was shortened by 0 bases and J by 2 bases, with 8 bases between the two germline ends.

The table lists this clonotype with a few counts. The chain is built from TRBV4-1 and TRBJ2-1; D not certain. This CDR3 comprises 18 residues. Germline V gives CDR1 MGHRA, CDR2 YSYEKL. Trimming shortened V by 4 bases and J by 3 bases, and 22 bases separated the two germline ends. For the CDR3, the DNA is TGCGCCAGCAGCCTTAGAGCGTTTAGCTCAGCGCTCTACAATGAGCAGTTCTTC. Protein product: CASSLRAFSSALYNEQFF.

The V and J genes are TRBV9 and TRBJ2-1; 8 nucleotides line up with TRBD1. Germline V gives CDR1 SGDLS, CDR2 YYNGEE. The V gene end was trimmed by 3 bases and the J gene end by 6 bases; junction bases not matched to a gene: 5. The length of the CDR3 is 14 residues. The CDR3 reads CASSAGQGLNEQFF. In DNA, the CDR3 is TGTGCCAGCAGCGCCGGACAGGGACTCAATGAGCAGTTCTTC.

This clonotype was counted between two and nine times. The chain has TRBV5-5 and TRBJ2-7, with 9 bases matching TRBD2. J lost 2 bases, V lost 2 bases, and 8 bases had no gene match. The CDR3 loop spans 16 amino acids. Per germline, CDR1 SGHKS and CDR2 YYEKEE (reference sequence). Here the CDR3 DNA reads TGTGCCAGCAGCTTCACCCTTAGCGGGAGTCCCTACGAGCAGTACTTC. It specifies CASSFTLSGSPYEQYF. Combining the CDR3 with reference TRBV5-5 and TRBJ2-7 gives the whole variable domain DAGVTQSPTHLIKTRGQQVTLRCSPISGHKSVSWYQQVLGQGPQFIFQYYEKEERGRGNFPDRFSARQFPNYSSELNVNALLLGDSALYLCASSFTLSGSPYEQYFGPGTRLTVT.

In this sample, this clonotype turned up a few times. CDR3 sequence reads: CASSYSRFGLAGPSEQYF. CDR3 coding DNA: TGTGCCAGCAGTTACTCCAGATTCGGACTAGCGGGCCCTAGTGAGCAGTACTTC. V gene TRBV6-5 combines with J gene TRBJ2-7, with 11 nucleotides matching TRBD2. Germline trimming cut 0 bases from V and 7 bases from J; bases unmatched to any gene: 14. Germline loops: CDR1 MNHEY, CDR2 SVGAGI. The length of the CDR3 is 18 residues.

The rearrangement links TRBV20-1 to TRBJ2-5; 7 nucleotides align to TRBD2. The CDR3 is 17 amino acids. Germline values: CDR1 DFQATT, CDR2 SNEGSKA (reference sequence). J lost 1 base, V lost 1 base, and 12 bases had no gene match. This chain's CDR3 is CSARGALAGGSQETQYF. In DNA, the CDR3 is TGCAGTGCTAGAGGGGCATTAGCGGGCGGGAGCCAAGAGACCCAGTACTTC.

This chain links TRBV5-5 with TRBJ2-6, with 9 bases identical to TRBD1. Losses at the gene ends were 4 bases for V and 0 bases for J; bases not matched to a gene: 8. CDR1 and CDR2 from the germline V gene are SGHKS and YYEKEE (reference sequence). The CDR3 length is 18 residues. CDR3 DNA: TGTGCCAGCAGCGTCATCACAGGGGGCTACTCTGGGGCCAACGTCCTGACTTTC. It specifies CASSVITGGYSGANVLTF.

The chain recombines TRBV9 with TRBJ2-2; D call uncertain. This CDR3 is built from 13 residues. CDR1 SGDLS and CDR2 YYNGEE come from the germline V gene. Trimming removed 6 bases from V and 0 bases from J, with 6 bases in between. The CDR3 loop reads CASKTTNTGELFF. DNA of the CDR3: TGTGCCAGCAAAACCACGAACACCGGGGAGCTGTTTTTT.

This clonotype was recorded at least ten times. The junction does not match germline at one end; this may be a read error. This chain joins TRBV4-1 and TRBJ2-1; D gene uncertain. The CDR3 has 12 residues. Germline V CDR1 and CDR2: MGHRA, YSYEKL. The CDR3 protein is CASSQVRNEQFF. Written as DNA, the CDR3 is TGTGCCAGCAGCCAAGTCCGGAATGAGCAGTTCTTC.

Only a few counts were recorded for this clonotype. The chain recombines TRBV5-1 with TRBJ2-7; 12 positions match TRBD1. The germline CDR1 and CDR2 sequences are SGHRS and YFSETQ. The V segment lost 4 bases and the J segment 3 bases; nucleotides outside the gene matches: 8. The CDR3 covers 16 residues. The CDR3 DNA sequence: TGCGCCAGCAGCACGGTGGGGGACAGGGGGCGCTACGAGCAGTACTTC. Protein product: CASSTVGDRGRYEQYF.

This clonotype was counted between two and nine times. Written as DNA, the CDR3 is TGCAGCGTTGACGTGGAGGGGGGGAACACCGGGGAGCTGTTTTTT. It translates to CSVDVEGGNTGELFF. J is TRBJ2-2 and V is TRBV29-1; D is possibly TRBD1 or TRBD2 (6 bases each). Trimming removed 3 bases at V and 1 base at J, with 12 bases between. The CDR3 contains 15 residues. Germline CDR1 reads SQVTM; CDR2 reads ANQGSEA.

This clonotype appeared a few times. The chain combines TRBV7-9 with TRBJ2-1; no firm D call. Per germline, CDR1 SEHNR and CDR2 FQNEAQ (reference sequence). The CDR3 runs to 16 residues. V lost 5 bases, J lost 8 bases, and 22 bases lay in between. The CDR3 region is CASSPPVWKGPHEQFF. CDR3 coding DNA: TGTGCCAGCAGCCCTCCGGTCTGGAAGGGTCCCCATGAGCAGTTCTTC.

The rearrangement links TRBV25-1 to TRBJ2-7; possibly TRBD1 or TRBD2 for D (5 bases each). This CDR3 has 15 amino acids. Trimming cost V 4 bases and J 6 bases, with 19 bases left between them. Germline CDR1 and CDR2: MGHDK and SYGVNS. The CDR3 loop is CASSGPGPLRVEQYF. CDR3 in DNA: TGTGCCAGCAGTGGGCCGGGACCATTGAGGGTCGAGCAGTACTTC.

J is TRBJ2-7 and V is TRBV2; 8 bases line up with TRBD1. The V gene end was trimmed by 6 bases and the J gene end by 4 bases; junction bases not matched to a gene: 5. This CDR3 is 13 amino acids long. CDR1 is SNHLY and CDR2 is FYNNEI in the germline V gene. The CDR3 DNA reads TGTGCCAGCAGGACAGGGGATTATTACGAGCAGTACTTC. This codes for CASRTGDYYEQYF.

The gene calls are TRBV20-1 and TRBJ2-1, with 10 bases matching TRBD2. Trimming removed 5 bases from V and 3 bases from J; junction bases left unmatched: 4. CDR1 and CDR2 (germline): DFQATT, SNEGSKA (reference sequence). This CDR3 contains 14 residues. The CDR3 DNA sequence: TGCAGTGCTTTTAGCGGGAGGCACTACAATGAGCAGTTCTTC. The encoded protein is CSAFSGRHYNEQFF.

This clonotype was seen a handful of times. As DNA, the CDR3 is TGTGCCAGCAGCAACCGGGACAGAAATTATCAGCCCCAGCATTTT. Protein sequence: CASSNRDRNYQPQHF. This chain links TRBV5-5 with TRBJ1-5, with 7 bases matching TRBD1. This CDR3 region has 15 residues. Per germline, CDR1 SGHKS and CDR2 YYEKEE (reference sequence). V was clipped by 4 bases and J by 5 bases; unmatched bases: 9.

The genes are TRBV18 and TRBJ2-1, with D unresolved. The CDR3 covers 14 residues. Germline V gene data show CDR1 as KGHSH and CDR2 as LQKENI. With 3 bases removed from V and 3 bases from J, the gap between germline ends came to 9 bases. The CDR3 sequence: CASSPPGRYNEQFF. DNA of the CDR3: TGTGCCAGCTCACCTCCTGGTCGCTACAATGAGCAGTTCTTC.